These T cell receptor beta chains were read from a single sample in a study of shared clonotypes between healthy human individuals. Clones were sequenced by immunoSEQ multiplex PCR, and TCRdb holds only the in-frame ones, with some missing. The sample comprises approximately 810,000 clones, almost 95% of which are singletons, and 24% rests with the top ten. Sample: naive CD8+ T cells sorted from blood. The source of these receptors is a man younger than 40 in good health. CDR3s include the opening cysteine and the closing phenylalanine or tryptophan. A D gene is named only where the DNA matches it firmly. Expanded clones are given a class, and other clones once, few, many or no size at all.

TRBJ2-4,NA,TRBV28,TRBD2,TGTGCCAGCAGCATCGGACTAGCGGTGGGCATTCAGTACTTC,CASSIGLAVGIQYF
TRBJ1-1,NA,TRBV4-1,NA,TGCGCCAGCAGCCTTCAAAAGGAGGGGACTGAAGCTTTCTTT,CASSLQKEGTEAFF
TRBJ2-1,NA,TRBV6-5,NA,TGTGCCAGCAGTTACTCGGAGGCGGGACCCTACAATGAGCAGTTCTTC,CASSYSEAGPYNEQFF
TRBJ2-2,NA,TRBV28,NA,TGTGCCAGCAGTACCAGGGAAGCGGCCGGGGAGCTGTTTTTT,CASSTREAAGELFF
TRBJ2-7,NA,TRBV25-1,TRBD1,TGTGCCAGCAGCACAGGGGCCCAATCCTACGAGCAGTACTTC,CASSTGAQSYEQYF
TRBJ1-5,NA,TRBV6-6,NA,TGTGCCAGCAGTTACGGAAGCAATCAGCCCCAGCATTTT,CASSYGSNQPQHF
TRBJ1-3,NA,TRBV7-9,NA,TGTGCCAGCAGCCCCGACGGCTACGTTGGAAACACCATATATTTT,CASSPDGYVGNTIYF
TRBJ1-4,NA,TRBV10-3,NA,TGTGCCATCAGTGACGTTAGCCCGAGTGAAAAACTGTTTTTT,CAISDVSPSEKLFF
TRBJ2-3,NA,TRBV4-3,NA,TGCGCCAGCAGCCCAGTCAGGCCACCAGCGCAGTATTTT,CASSPVRPPAQYF
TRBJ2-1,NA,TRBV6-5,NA,TGTGCCAGCAGACCGCCCCGGGAATTAAACAATGAGCAGTTCTTC,CASRPPRELNNEQFF
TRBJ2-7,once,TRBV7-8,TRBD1,TGTGCCAGCAGCTTGGCTCCGGACAGGGTAGTACTCGAGCAGTACTTC,CASSLAPDRVVLEQYF
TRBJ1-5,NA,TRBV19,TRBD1,TGTGCCAGTAGCGGACAGGGTTATTCCCCTAATCAGCCCCAGCATTTT,CASSGQGYSPNQPQHF
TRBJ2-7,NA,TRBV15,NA,TGTGCCACCAGCAGAGCGTCTGACGAGCAGTACTTC,CATSRASDEQYF
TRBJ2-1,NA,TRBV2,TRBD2,TGTGCCACCCCGGGGGGAGAGAGACTAGCGGTTAATGAGCAGTTCTTC,CATPGGERLAVNEQFF
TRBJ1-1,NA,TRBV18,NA,TGTGCCAGCTCACCCGGCTCGGGGGATGCTTTCTTT,CASSPGSGDAFF
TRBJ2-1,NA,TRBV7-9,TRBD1,TGTGCCAGCAGGGGGACAGGGGTAGCCTCCGGCTACAATGAGCAGTTCTTC,CASRGTGVASGYNEQFF
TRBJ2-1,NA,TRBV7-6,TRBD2,TGTGCCAGCAGCTTAGGGGAGGGTGTGAGGGGCAATGAGCAGTTCTTC,CASSLGEGVRGNEQFF
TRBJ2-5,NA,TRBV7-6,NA,TGTGCCAGCAGCTTAGCCCGGGACCTACAAGAGACCCAGTACTTC,CASSLARDLQETQYF
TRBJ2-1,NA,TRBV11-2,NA,TGTGCCAGCAGCTTAACAGCTGTCAATGAGCAGTTCTTC,CASSLTAVNEQFF
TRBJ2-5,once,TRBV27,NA,TGTGCCAGCAGCCCGAGGTTATATGGGCAAGAGACCCAGTACTTC,CASSPRLYGQETQYF
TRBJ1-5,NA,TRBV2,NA,TGTGCCAGCAGGGAAATAGGGGGGGATCAGCCCCAGCATTTT,CASREIGGDQPQHF
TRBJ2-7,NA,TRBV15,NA,TGTGCCACCAGCAGAGAGGCCCCCTACGAGCAGTACTTC,CATSREAPYEQYF
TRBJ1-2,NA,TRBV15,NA,TGTGCCACCAGCAGAGATCGGGGGCAGGGGAACTATGGCTACACCTTC,CATSRDRGQGNYGYTF
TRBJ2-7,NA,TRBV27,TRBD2,TGTGCCAGCAGTTTGACGACTAGCGGGGCCTACGAGCAGTACTTC,CASSLTTSGAYEQYF
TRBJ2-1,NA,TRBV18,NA,TGTGCCAGCTCACCAACACAGGGAGGATTTTACAATGAGCAGTTCTTC,CASSPTQGGFYNEQFF
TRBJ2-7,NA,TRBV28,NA,TGTGCCAGCAGTTTGGAGGGGGAATACGAGCAGTACTTC,CASSLEGEYEQYF
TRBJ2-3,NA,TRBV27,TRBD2,TGTGCCAGCAGTTCGGGGACTACCCCAAGGGATACGCAGTATTTT,CASSSGTTPRDTQYF
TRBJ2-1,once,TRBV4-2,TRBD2,TGTGCCAGCAGCCAGGGACTAGCGGGAGTAAATGAGCAGTTCTTC,CASSQGLAGVNEQFF
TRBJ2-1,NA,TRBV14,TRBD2,TGTGCCAGCAGCCTGTTCGAGTCCGGGACTAACAATGAGCAGTTCTTC,CASSLFESGTNNEQFF
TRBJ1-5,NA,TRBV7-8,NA,TGTGCCAGCAGCTTAGTTTCCCAGCCCCAGCATTTT,CASSLVSQPQHF
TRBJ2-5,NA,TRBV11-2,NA,TGTGCCAGCAGCTTAGCACCGGGCACCCAAGAGACCCAGTACTTC,CASSLAPGTQETQYF
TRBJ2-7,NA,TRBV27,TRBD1,TGTGCCAGCAGCGAAACCCCGGGACAGACCTACGAGCAGTACTTC,CASSETPGQTYEQYF
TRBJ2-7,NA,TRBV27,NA,TGTGCCATCGGGACCGACTACGAGCAGTACTTC,CAIGTDYEQYF
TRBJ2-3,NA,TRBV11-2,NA,TGTGCCAGCAGCTTAGGGCGCGCGGGACTTATCACAGATACGCAGTATTTT,CASSLGRAGLITDTQYF
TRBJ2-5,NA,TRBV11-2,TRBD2,TGTGCCAGCAGCTTAGGACGACTAGCGGGAGGGCAAGAGACCCAGTACTTC,CASSLGRLAGGQETQYF
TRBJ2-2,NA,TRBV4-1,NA,TGCGCCAGCAGCTCCCCCCTCGGAAACACCGGGGAGCTGTTTTTT,CASSSPLGNTGELFF
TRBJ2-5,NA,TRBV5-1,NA,TGCGCCAGCAGCTTGAAGTTGGAGACCCAGTACTTC,CASSLKLETQYF